This TCR beta chain was profiled in a study of T cells in localized non-small cell lung cancer. On this clone itself: What it binds is not known.

The repertoire was sequenced with immunoSEQ multiplex PCR; TCRdb's copy has only in-frame clones and lacks some. The sample has about 41,000 clones; almost 90% are singletons. CDR3 length: 15 residues. Germline V gives CDR1 SGHTA, CDR2 FQGTGA. V was clipped by 2 bases and J by 6 bases, with 14 bases between them. Study observations and caveats: A median of 57 clones ranked among the top 100 in tumor appeared in adjacent lung. The highest T cell clonality was in uninvolved adjacent lung, above tumor. Heterogeneity within the tumor remains possible, as just one region underwent sequencing. Those with higher blood T cell density had longer overall survival.

The receptor was isolated from a female donor over 55 with stage I squamous cell lung carcinoma. The sample here was peripheral blood, taken before any cancer treatment. This rearrangement joins TRBV7-3 to TRBJ2-1, with D possibly TRBD2 on 6 matching bases. CDR3 loop: CASSLLGAAGNEQFF. The CDR3 DNA is TGTGCCAGCAGCTTACTAGGGGCAGCGGGCAATGAGCAGTTCTTC.